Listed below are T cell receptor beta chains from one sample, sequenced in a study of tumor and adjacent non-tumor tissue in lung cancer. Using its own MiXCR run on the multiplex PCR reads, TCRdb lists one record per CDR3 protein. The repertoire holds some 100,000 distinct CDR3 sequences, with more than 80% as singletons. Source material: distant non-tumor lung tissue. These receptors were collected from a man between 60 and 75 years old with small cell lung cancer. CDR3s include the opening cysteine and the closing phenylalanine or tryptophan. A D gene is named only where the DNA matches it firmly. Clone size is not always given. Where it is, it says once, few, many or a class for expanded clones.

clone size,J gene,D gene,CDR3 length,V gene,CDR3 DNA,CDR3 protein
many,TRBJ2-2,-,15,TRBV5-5,TGTGCCAGCAGCTTGGTACAGTCGGACACCGGGGAGCTGTTTTTT,CASSLVQSDTGELFF
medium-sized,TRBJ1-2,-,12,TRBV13,TGTGCCAGCAGCTTAGGGTACTATGGCTACACCTTC,CASSLGYYGYTF
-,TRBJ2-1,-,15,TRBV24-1,TGTGCCACCAGTGACAGGAACCCTACCTACGATGAGCAGTTCTTC,CATSDRNPTYDEQFF
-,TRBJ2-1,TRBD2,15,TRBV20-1,TGCAGAGCTCGACCCGGGACTAGCAGGATAGATGAGCAGTTCTTC,CRARPGTSRIDEQFF
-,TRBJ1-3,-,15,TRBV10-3,TGTGCCATCAGCGGGGGACTCAGCTCTGGAAACACTATATATTTT,CAISGGLSSGNTIYF
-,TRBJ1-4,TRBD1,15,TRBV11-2,TGTGCCTGCAATTCCCAGGACAGGGCTAATGAAAAACTGTTTTTT,CACNSQDRANEKLFF
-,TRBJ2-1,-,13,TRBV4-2,TGTGCCAGCAGCCAGGATTTCTGCGGTGAGCAGTTCTTC,CASSQDFCGEQFF
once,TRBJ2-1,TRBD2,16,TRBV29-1,TGCGGCGTCCCCGGTGTGAGCGGGAAGGCCGGGGATGAGCAGTTCTTC,CGVPGVSGKAGDEQFF
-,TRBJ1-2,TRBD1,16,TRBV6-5,TGTGCCAACAATTACTGTCTGGGACAGGGCTCTCATGGCTACACCTTC,CANNYCLGQGSHGYTF
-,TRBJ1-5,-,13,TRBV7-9,TGTGCCAGCAGCTTAGAACGGAATCGGTCCCAACATTTT,CASSLERNRSQHF
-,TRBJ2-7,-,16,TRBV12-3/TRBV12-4,TGTGCCAGCAGCACTCGCGGGACCGACAGGAGCTACGAGCAGTACTTC,CASSTRGTDRSYEQYF
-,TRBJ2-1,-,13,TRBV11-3,TGTGCCAGCGGCACAAAGAATGGGGATGAGCAGCTCTTC,CASGTKNGDEQLF
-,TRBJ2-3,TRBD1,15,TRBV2,TGTGCCAGCAGTGACCAGGGACAGTACACAGATACGCAGTATTTT,CASSDQGQYTDTQYF
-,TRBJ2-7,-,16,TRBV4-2,TGTGCCAGCAGTGAAGACTGGGGAGCCTACTCCTACGAGCAGTACTTC,CASSEDWGAYSYEQYF
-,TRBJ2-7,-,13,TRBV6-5,TGTACCAGCAGTCCGTCAGAAAATTACGAGCAGTACTTC,CTSSPSENYEQYF
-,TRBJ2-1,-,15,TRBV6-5,TGTGCCAGCAGTTACTCTGGAGGAGTCGGTAATAAGCAGTTCTTC,CASSYSGGVGNKQFF
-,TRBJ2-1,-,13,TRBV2,TGTGTCCCAGGGGGGGGTGCCCACAATGAGCAGTTCTTC,CVPGGGAHNEQFF
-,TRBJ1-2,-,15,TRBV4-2,TGTGCCAGCGGCCAATCCCTCCCCAGAGTCCTCTCCAACACCTTC,CASGQSLPRVLSNTF
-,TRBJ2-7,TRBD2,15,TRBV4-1,TGCGCCATCAGCCAAGAGACTAGCGGAACCTACGAACAGTACTTC,CAISQETSGTYEQYF
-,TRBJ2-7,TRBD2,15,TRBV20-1,TGCAGTGCTAGGGGACTAGCGGGAGGGAAACACGAGCAGTACTTC,CSARGLAGGKHEQYF